These T cell receptor beta chains were read from a single sample in a study of T cell repertoires in cytomegalovirus infection. Each CDR3 protein is one row after TCRdb ran MiXCR on the reads. The data hold roughly 630,000 distinct CDR3 sequences, with approximately 24% observed a single time. Sequenced input: CD8+ T cells from PBMCs. These receptors were obtained from a human donor in good health (CMV status not recorded). Some clones in this sample may be carry-over from other donors' samples. CDR3s include the opening cysteine and the closing phenylalanine or tryptophan. The D gene is left open where the match is weak. For some rows the clone size is stated as once, few or many, or as a class when expanded; others skip it.

CDR3aa,CDR3nt,d_gene,v_gene,abundance,j_gene
CASTKGTEAFF,TGTGCCAGCACAAAAGGCACTGAAGCTTTCTTT,NA,TRBV27,few,TRBJ1-1
CASGSTGWQETQYF,TGTGCCAGCGGGTCAACAGGGTGGCAAGAGACCCAGTACTTC,NA,TRBV28,many,TRBJ2-5
CASSASGNMNTEAFF,TGTGCCAGCAGCGCTTCAGGGAACATGAACACTGAAGCTTTCTTT,NA,TRBV9,NA,TRBJ1-1
CASGDMNTEAFF,TGTGCCTCAGGTGATATGAACACTGAAGCTTTCTTT,NA,TRBV6-1,many,TRBJ1-1
CASSYKGASGELFF,TGTGCCAGCAGTTACAAAGGGGCTTCCGGGGAGCTGTTTTTT,NA,TRBV6-2/TRBV6-3,few,TRBJ2-2
CASSFGVGDTEAFF,TGTGCCAGCAGTTTTGGCGTAGGGGACACTGAAGCTTTCTTT,NA,TRBV27,few,TRBJ1-1
CASSQDFGMNTEAFF,TGTGCCAGCAGCCAAGATTTTGGGATGAACACTGAAGCTTTCTTT,NA,TRBV14,NA,TRBJ1-1
CASSQDWGGGELFF,TGCGCCAGCAGCCAAGATTGGGGAGGCGGGGAGCTGTTTTTT,NA,TRBV4-1,many,TRBJ2-2
CASSPDRGGPKNIQYF,TGTGCCAGCTCGCCGGACAGGGGAGGGCCCAAAAACATTCAGTACTTC,TRBD1,TRBV18,few,TRBJ2-4
CATSRDKGLDQPQHF,TGTGCCACCAGCAGAGATAAGGGTTTGGATCAGCCCCAGCATTTT,NA,TRBV15,few,TRBJ1-5
CASSYNEQFF,TGTGCCAGCAGTTACAATGAGCAGTTCTTC,NA,TRBV28,many,TRBJ2-1
CASSQKHNEQFF,TGCGCCAGCAGTCAAAAGCACAATGAGCAGTTCTTC,NA,TRBV23-1,few,TRBJ2-1
CASSQERFSQETQYF,TGTGCCAGCAGCCAAGAGCGGTTCAGCCAAGAGACCCAGTACTTC,NA,TRBV14,few,TRBJ2-5
CASRLTHSNQPQHF,TGTGCCAGCAGGTTAACCCATAGCAATCAGCCCCAGCATTTT,NA,TRBV28,many,TRBJ1-5
CASGSVAGTGGLLYYGYTF,TGTGCTAGTGGTTCGGTGGCCGGGACAGGGGGCCTCCTTTACTATGGCTACACCTTC,TRBD1,TRBV12-5,few,TRBJ1-2
CASSQPPGQGVHEQYF,TGCGCCAGCAGCCAGCCTCCGGGACAGGGGGTGCACGAGCAGTACTTC,TRBD1,TRBV4-1,NA,TRBJ2-7
CASSYRDRGMKVSADTQYF,TGTGCCAGCAGTTACCGGGACAGGGGGATGAAAGTTTCTGCAGATACGCAGTATTTT,TRBD1,TRBV6-7,once,TRBJ2-3
CASSHPSDTQYF,TGCGCCAGCAGCCACCCATCAGATACGCAGTATTTT,NA,TRBV4-1,NA,TRBJ2-3
CASSQELGPGSSGANVLTF,TGCGCCAGCAGCCAAGAGTTAGGGCCAGGGTCCTCTGGGGCCAACGTCCTGACTTTC,NA,TRBV4-3,NA,TRBJ2-6
CSARDGTSGGVSYNEQFF,TGCAGTGCTAGAGATGGGACTAGCGGGGGGGTCTCCTACAATGAGCAGTTCTTC,TRBD2,TRBV20-1,NA,TRBJ2-1
CASSFPGQSYEQYF,TGTGCCAGCAGCTTCCCCGGTCAGTCCTACGAGCAGTACTTC,NA,TRBV7-2,many,TRBJ2-7
CAIQTANYGYTF,TGTGCCATCCAGACAGCTAACTATGGCTACACCTTC,NA,TRBV25-1,few,TRBJ1-2
CANSLPTGTGGPGELFF,TGTGCCAACAGCCTTCCAACCGGGACAGGGGGCCCCGGGGAGCTGTTTTTT,TRBD1,TRBV7-3,NA,TRBJ2-2
CASSSSQGWGTEAFF,TGTGCCAGCAGTTCCTCACAGGGGTGGGGCACTGAAGCTTTCTTT,TRBD1,TRBV7-9,few,TRBJ1-1
CASSPPWTEAFF,TGTGCCAGCTCACCACCGTGGACTGAAGCTTTCTTT,NA,TRBV18,few,TRBJ1-1
CASGGGPPGQYF,TGTGCCAGTGGGGGAGGCCCCCCGGGCCAGTACTTC,NA,TRBV7-9,NA,TRBJ2-5
CASSLVSRKNTEAFF,TGTGCCAGCAGCTTGGTATCCAGGAAGAACACTGAAGCTTTCTTT,NA,TRBV5-6,NA,TRBJ1-1
CASSRTSGGLDTQYF,TGTGCCAGCAGTAGGACTAGCGGGGGTCTAGATACGCAGTATTTT,TRBD2,TRBV6-5,NA,TRBJ2-3
CASRQGGETQYF,TGTGCCAGCAGACAGGGCGGAGAGACCCAGTACTTC,NA,TRBV7-9,many,TRBJ2-5
CASSFSRTGGNQPQHF,TGTGCCAGCAGCTTTTCGAGGACAGGGGGCAATCAGCCCCAGCATTTT,TRBD1,TRBV7-9,many,TRBJ1-5
CASSLGRRPDEQYF,TGTGCCAGCAGTTTAGGCAGGAGGCCGGACGAGCAGTACTTC,NA,TRBV12-3/TRBV12-4,few,TRBJ2-7
CASSLGRDSNQPQHF,TGTGCCAGCAGCTTAGGCCGGGATAGCAATCAGCCCCAGCATTTT,NA,TRBV7-8,many,TRBJ1-5
CASSLEALNYGYTF,TGTGCCAGCAGCTTAGAGGCCCTTAACTATGGCTACACCTTC,NA,TRBV7-8,many,TRBJ1-2
CSARDNRKTTYNEQFF,TGCAGTGCTAGAGATAACCGGAAAACAACCTACAATGAGCAGTTCTTC,NA,TRBV20-1,few,TRBJ2-1
CATSFRGPLSYNEQFF,TGTGCCACCAGTTTCCGGGGGCCCCTCTCCTACAATGAGCAGTTCTTC,NA,TRBV28,once,TRBJ2-1
CGVNSGYSTDTQYF,TGTGGCGTAAATAGCGGCTATAGCACAGATACGCAGTATTTT,NA,TRBV28,many,TRBJ2-3
CASVPGSSYEQYF,TGTGCTAGTGTACCCGGATCGAGCTACGAGCAGTACTTC,NA,TRBV12-5,few,TRBJ2-7
CASSQDPYVAGGPYNEQFF,TGCGCCAGCAGCCAAGATCCTTATGTGGCAGGGGGTCCCTACAATGAGCAGTTCTTC,TRBD1,TRBV4-1,few,TRBJ2-1
CASSMRLAGHNEQFF,TGTGCCAGTAGTATGAGACTAGCGGGCCACAATGAGCAGTTCTTC,TRBD2,TRBV19,NA,TRBJ2-1
CSATGLANSYEQYF,TGCAGTGCGACGGGACTAGCGAATTCCTACGAGCAGTACTTC,TRBD2,TRBV20-1,few,TRBJ2-7
CASAFTTGSGANVLTF,TGTGCTAGTGCTTTTACTACAGGGTCTGGGGCCAACGTCCTGACTTTC,NA,TRBV12-5,few,TRBJ2-6
CASSLSWQGHQHSGNTIYF,TGTGCCAGCAGCTTAAGTTGGCAGGGACACCAGCACTCTGGAAACACCATATATTTT,NA,TRBV7-3,many,TRBJ1-3
CSARGTRGNEQFF,TGCAGTGCTAGAGGGACTAGGGGCAATGAGCAGTTCTTC,TRBD2,TRBV20-1,many,TRBJ2-1
CASSIGGQGHNEQFF,TGTGCCAGTAGTATAGGGGGACAGGGGCACAATGAGCAGTTCTTC,TRBD1,TRBV19,NA,TRBJ2-1
CASINPGETQYF,TGTGCCAGCATAAATCCTGGAGAGACCCAGTACTTC,NA,TRBV2,once,TRBJ2-5
CASSSSLVGGVFNEQFF,TGTGCCAGCAGCTCCTCTTTAGTGGGGGGAGTTTTTAATGAGCAGTTCTTC,NA,TRBV28,NA,TRBJ2-1
CASSLEGFGTEAFF,TGCGCCAGCAGCTTGGAGGGATTCGGCACTGAAGCTTTCTTT,NA,TRBV5-1,NA,TRBJ1-1
CASRQGASLFEQFF,TGTGCCAGCAGACAGGGGGCTTCCTTGTTTGAGCAGTTCTTC,TRBD1,TRBV28,many,TRBJ2-1
CASSLYGGGATGELFF,TGTGCCAGCAGCTTATATGGAGGGGGAGCAACCGGGGAGCTGTTTTTT,NA,TRBV7-6,many,TRBJ2-2